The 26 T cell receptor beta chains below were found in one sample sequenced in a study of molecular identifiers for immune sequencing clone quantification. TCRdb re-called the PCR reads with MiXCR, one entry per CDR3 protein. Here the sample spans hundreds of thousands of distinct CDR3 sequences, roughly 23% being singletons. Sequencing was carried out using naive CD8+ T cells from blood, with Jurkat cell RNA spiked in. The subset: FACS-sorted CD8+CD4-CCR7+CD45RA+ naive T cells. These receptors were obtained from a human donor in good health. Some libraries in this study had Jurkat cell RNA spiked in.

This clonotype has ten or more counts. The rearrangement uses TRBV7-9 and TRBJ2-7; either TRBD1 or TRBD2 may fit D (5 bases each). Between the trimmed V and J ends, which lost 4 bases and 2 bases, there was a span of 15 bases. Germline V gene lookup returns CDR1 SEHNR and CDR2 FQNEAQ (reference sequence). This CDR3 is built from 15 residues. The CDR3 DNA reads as TGTGCCAGCAGCTCCACCCGGGACGGGGCCTACGAGCAGTACTTC. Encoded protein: CASSSTRDGAYEQYF.

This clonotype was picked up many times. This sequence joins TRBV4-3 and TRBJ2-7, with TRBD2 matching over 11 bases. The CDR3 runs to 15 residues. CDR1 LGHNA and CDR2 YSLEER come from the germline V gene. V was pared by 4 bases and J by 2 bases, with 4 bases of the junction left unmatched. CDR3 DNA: TGCGCCAGCAGCCCGGGACTAGCGGAAACCTACGAGCAGTACTTC. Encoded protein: CASSPGLAETYEQYF.

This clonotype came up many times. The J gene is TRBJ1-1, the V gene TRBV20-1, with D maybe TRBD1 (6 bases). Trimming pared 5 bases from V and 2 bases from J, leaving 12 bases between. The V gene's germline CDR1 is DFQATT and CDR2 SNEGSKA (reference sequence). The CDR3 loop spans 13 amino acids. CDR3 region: CSARDRSNTEAFF. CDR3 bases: TGCAGTGCTCGTGACAGGAGCAACACTGAAGCTTTCTTT.

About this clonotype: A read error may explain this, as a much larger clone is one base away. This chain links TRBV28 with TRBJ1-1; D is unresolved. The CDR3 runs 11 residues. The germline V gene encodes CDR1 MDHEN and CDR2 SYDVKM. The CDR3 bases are TGTGCCAGCACGAGGAACACTGAAGCTCTCTTT. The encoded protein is CASTRNTEALF.

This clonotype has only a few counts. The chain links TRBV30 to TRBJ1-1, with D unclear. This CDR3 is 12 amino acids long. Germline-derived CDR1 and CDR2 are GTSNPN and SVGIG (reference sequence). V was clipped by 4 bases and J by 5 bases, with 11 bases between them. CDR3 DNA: TGTGCCTGGAATTGGGGTGGGACTGAAGCTTTCTTT. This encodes CAWNWGGTEAFF.

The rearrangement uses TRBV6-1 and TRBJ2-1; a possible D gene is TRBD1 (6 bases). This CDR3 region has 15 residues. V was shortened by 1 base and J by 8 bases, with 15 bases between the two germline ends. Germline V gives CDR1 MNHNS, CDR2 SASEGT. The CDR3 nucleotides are TGTGCCAGCAGTGAAGTGTTTCCAGGGGAGCATGAGCAGTTCTTC. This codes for CASSEVFPGEHEQFF.

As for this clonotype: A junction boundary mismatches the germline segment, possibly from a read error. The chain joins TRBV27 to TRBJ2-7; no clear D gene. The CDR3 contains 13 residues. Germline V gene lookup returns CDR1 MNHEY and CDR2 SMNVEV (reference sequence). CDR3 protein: CASSPDSSSEQYF. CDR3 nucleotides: TGTGCCAGCAGTCCGGATAGCTCCTCCGAGCAGTACTTC.

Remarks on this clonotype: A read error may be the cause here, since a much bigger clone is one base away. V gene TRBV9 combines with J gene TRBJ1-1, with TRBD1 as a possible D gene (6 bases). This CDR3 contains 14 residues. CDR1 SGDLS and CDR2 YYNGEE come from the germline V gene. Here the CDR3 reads CASSVTGQNTEALF. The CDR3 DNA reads TGTGCCAGCAGCGTGACAGGCCAGAACACTGAAGCTCTCTTT.

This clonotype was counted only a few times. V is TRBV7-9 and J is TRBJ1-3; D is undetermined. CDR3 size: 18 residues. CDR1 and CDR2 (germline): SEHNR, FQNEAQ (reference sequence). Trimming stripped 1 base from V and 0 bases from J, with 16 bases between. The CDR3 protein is CASSLVSGFTPSGNTIYF. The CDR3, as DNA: TGTGCCAGCAGCTTAGTGAGCGGCTTTACGCCCTCTGGAAACACCATATATTTT.

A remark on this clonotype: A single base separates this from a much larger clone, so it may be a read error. The CDR3 here is CASRATEHPYEQYF. The CDR3 DNA is TGTGCCAGCAGGGCCACGGAGCACCCCTACGAGCAGTACTTC. The V gene is TRBV11-2, the J gene TRBJ2-7; D not resolved. Looked up from germline, CDR1 is SGHAT and CDR2 is FQNNGV. CDR3 size: 14 residues. The V end lost 6 bases, the J end lost 2 bases, and 14 bases lay between the germline ends.

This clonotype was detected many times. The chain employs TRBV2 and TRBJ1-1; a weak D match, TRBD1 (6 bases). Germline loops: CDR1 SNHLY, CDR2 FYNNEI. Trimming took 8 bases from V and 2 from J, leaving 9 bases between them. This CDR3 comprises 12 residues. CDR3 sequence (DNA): TGTGCCAGCCTGGACAGAAACACTGAAGCTTTCTTT. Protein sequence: CASLDRNTEAFF.

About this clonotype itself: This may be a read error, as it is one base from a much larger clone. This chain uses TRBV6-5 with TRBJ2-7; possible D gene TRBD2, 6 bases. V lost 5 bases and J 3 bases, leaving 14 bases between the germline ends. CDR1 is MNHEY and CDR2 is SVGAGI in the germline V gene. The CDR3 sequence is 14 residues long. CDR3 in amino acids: CASSGRGGVYEQYF. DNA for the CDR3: TGTGCCAGCAGTGGGCGGGGCGGAGTCTACGAGCAGTACTTC.

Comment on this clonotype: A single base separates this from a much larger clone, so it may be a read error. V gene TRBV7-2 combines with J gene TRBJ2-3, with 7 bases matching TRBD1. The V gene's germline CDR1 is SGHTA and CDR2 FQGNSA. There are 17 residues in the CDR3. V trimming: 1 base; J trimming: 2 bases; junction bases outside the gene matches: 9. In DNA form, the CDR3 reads TGTGCCAGCAGCTTAGTAGGACAGGCCTCTAACACAGATACGCAGTATTTT. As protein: CASSLVGQASNTDTQYF. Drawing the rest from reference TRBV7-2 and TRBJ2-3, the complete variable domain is GAGVSQSPSNKVTEKGKDVELRCDPISGHTALYWYRQSLGQGLEFLIYFQGNSAPDKSGLPSDRFSAERTGGSVSTLTIQRTQQEDSAVYLCASSLVGQASNTDTQYFGPGTRLTVL.

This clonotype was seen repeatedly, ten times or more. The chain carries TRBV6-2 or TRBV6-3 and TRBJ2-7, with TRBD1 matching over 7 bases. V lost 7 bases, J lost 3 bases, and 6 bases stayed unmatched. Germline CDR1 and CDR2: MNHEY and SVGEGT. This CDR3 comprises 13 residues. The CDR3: CASNRDSDYEQYF. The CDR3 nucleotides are TGTGCCAGCAACCGGGACAGTGACTACGAGCAGTACTTC.

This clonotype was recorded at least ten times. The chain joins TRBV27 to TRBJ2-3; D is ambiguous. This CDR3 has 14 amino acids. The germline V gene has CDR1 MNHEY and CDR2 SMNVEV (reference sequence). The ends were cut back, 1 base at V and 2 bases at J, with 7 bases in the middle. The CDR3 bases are TGTGCCAGCAGTTTATACAGAGACACAGATACGCAGTATTTT. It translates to CASSLYRDTDTQYF.

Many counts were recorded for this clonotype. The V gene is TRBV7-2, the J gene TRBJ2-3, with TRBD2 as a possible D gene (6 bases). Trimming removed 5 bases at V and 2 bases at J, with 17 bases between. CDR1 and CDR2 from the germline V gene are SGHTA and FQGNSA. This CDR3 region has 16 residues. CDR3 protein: CASSPAGLALTDTQYF. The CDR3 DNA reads TGTGCCAGCAGCCCCGCGGGGCTAGCGCTCACAGATACGCAGTATTTT.

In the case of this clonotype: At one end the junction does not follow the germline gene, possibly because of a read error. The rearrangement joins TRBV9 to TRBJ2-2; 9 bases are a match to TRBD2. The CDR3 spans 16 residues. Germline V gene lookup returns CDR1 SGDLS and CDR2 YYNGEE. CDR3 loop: CASSVRLAANTGVLFF. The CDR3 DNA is TGTGCCAGCAGCGTACGACTAGCGGCGAACACCGGGGTGCTGTTTTTT.

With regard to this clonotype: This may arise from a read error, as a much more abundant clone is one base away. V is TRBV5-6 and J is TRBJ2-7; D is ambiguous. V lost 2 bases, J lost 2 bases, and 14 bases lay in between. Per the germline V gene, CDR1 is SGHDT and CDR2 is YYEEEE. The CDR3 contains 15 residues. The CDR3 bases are TGTGCCAGCAGCTTCGCATGGCCCCCCGCCTACGAGCAGTACTTC. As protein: CASSFAWPPAYEQYF.

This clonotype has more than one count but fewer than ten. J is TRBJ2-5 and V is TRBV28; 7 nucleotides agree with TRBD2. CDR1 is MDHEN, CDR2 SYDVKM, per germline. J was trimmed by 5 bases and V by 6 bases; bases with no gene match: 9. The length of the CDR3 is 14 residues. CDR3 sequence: CASSLGGGSETQYF. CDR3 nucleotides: TGTGCCAGCAGCCTCGGTGGCGGGAGCGAGACCCAGTACTTC.

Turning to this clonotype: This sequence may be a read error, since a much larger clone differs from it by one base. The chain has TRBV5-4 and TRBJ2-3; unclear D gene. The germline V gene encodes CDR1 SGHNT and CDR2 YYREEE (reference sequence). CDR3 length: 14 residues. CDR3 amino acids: CDSSLALDADTQYF. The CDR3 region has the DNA TGTGACAGCAGCTTGGCGCTAGATGCAGATACGCAGTATTTT.

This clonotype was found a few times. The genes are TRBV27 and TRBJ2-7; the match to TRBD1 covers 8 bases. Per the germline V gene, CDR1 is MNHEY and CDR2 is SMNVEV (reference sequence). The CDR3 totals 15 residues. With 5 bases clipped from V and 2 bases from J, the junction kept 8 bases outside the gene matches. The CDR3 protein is CASSPDRARTYEQYF. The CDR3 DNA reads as TGTGCCAGCAGTCCGGACAGGGCGAGGACCTACGAGCAGTACTTC.

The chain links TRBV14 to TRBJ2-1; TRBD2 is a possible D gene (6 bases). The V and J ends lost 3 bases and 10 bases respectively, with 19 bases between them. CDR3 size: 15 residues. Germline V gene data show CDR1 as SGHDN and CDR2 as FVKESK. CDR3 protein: CASSHPGLSRLEQFF. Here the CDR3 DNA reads TGTGCCAGCAGCCATCCGGGACTGTCCCGCCTGGAGCAGTTCTTC. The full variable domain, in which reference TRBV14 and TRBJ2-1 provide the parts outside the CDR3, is EAGVTQFPSHSVIEKGQTVTLRCDPISGHDNLYWYRRVMGKEIKFLLHFVKESKQDESGMPNNRFLAERTGGTYSTLKVQPAELEDSGVYFCASSHPGLSRLEQFFGPGTRLTVL.

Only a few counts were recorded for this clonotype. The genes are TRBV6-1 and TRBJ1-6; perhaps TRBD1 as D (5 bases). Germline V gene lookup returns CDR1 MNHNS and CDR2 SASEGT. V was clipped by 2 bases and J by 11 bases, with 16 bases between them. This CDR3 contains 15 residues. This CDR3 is CASSEYPGTHPPLHF. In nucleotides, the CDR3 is TGTGCCAGCAGTGAATACCCCGGGACTCACCCACCCCTCCACTTT.

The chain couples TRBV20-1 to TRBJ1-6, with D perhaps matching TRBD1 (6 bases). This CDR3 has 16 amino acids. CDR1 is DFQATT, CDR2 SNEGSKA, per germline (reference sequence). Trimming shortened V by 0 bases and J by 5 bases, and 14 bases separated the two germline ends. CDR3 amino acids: CSARDGQWRDNSPLHF. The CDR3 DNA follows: TGCAGTGCTAGAGACGGACAGTGGAGGGATAATTCACCCCTCCACTTT.

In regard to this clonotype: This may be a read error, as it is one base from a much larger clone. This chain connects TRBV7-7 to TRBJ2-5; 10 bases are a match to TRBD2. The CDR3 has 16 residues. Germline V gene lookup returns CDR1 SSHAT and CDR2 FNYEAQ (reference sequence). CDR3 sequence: CANSSASGGVVETQYF. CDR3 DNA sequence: TGTGCCAACAGCTCGGCTAGCGGGGGAGTTGTGGAGACCCAGTACTTC.

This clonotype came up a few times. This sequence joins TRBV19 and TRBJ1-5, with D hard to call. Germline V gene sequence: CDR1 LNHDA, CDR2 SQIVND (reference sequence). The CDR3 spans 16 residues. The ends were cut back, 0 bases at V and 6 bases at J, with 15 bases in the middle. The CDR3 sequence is CASSIDGGSVTQPQHF. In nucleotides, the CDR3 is TGTGCCAGTAGTATAGATGGAGGTTCAGTAACTCAGCCCCAGCATTTT.